A selection of T cell receptor beta chains follows, all from one sample in a study of T cell responses to AZD1222 COVID-19 vaccine. The data were produced by immunoSEQ multiplex PCR, yet TCRdb's version contains in-frame clones alone and is incomplete. This sample has approximately 110,000 clones, with around 87% found just once. This material consisted of peripheral blood, taken on day 0 of AZD1222 vaccination. Receptors were obtained from an adult in good health. Both conserved end residues are part of each CDR3. The order of the fields is clone size, D gene, J gene, V gene, CDR3 protein, CDR3 DNA. The D gene is left open where the match is weak. A clone size is listed for some rows: how often the clone was seen (once, few, many), or a class if it is expanded.

clone_size: .
d_call: .
j_call: TRBJ2-7
v_call: TRBV6-5
cdr3_aa: CASGTAYEQYF
cdr3_nt: TGTGCCAGTGGGACTGCCTACGAGCAGTACTTC

clone_size: few
d_call: .
j_call: TRBJ2-2
v_call: TRBV4-2
cdr3_aa: CASSQAGTNTGELFF
cdr3_nt: TGTGCCAGCAGCCAAGCCGGGACAAACACCGGGGAGCTGTTTTTT

clone_size: .
d_call: TRBD1
j_call: TRBJ1-1
v_call: TRBV5-4
cdr3_aa: CASSYGQGEAFF
cdr3_nt: TGTGCCAGCAGCTACGGACAGGGTGAAGCTTTCTTT

clone_size: .
d_call: TRBD1
j_call: TRBJ2-1
v_call: TRBV23-1
cdr3_aa: CASSQKSGTGLPYNEQFF
cdr3_nt: TGCGCCAGCAGTCAAAAGTCCGGGACAGGGCTCCCCTACAATGAGCAGTTCTTC

clone_size: .
d_call: .
j_call: TRBJ2-7
v_call: TRBV11-3
cdr3_aa: CASGYGTPGYEQYF
cdr3_nt: TGTGCCAGCGGTTACGGAACACCCGGGTACGAGCAGTACTTC

clone_size: once
d_call: TRBD1
j_call: TRBJ1-6
v_call: TRBV5-1
cdr3_aa: CASSARQGNSPLHF
cdr3_nt: TGCGCCAGCAGCGCCCGACAGGGAAATTCACCCCTCCACTTT

clone_size: few
d_call: .
j_call: TRBJ1-5
v_call: TRBV21-1
cdr3_aa: CASSLPGPGLKDQPQHF
cdr3_nt: TGTGCCAGCAGCCTCCCAGGGCCAGGGCTTAAGGATCAGCCCCAGCATTTT

clone_size: .
d_call: .
j_call: TRBJ2-1
v_call: TRBV7-2
cdr3_aa: CASSSSAGLNEQFF
cdr3_nt: TGTGCCAGCAGCTCATCTGCGGGGTTAAATGAGCAGTTCTTC

clone_size: .
d_call: .
j_call: TRBJ1-1
v_call: TRBV4-2
cdr3_aa: CASSQDPRTVNTEAFF
cdr3_nt: TGTGCCAGCAGCCAAGATCCTAGGACGGTGAACACTGAAGCTTTCTTT

clone_size: .
d_call: .
j_call: TRBJ2-1
v_call: TRBV15
cdr3_aa: CATSRTTMGEQFF
cdr3_nt: TGTGCCACCAGCAGAACGACAATGGGGGAGCAGTTCTTC

clone_size: .
d_call: TRBD2
j_call: TRBJ2-1
v_call: TRBV7-3
cdr3_aa: CASSLASGRYNEQFF
cdr3_nt: TGTGCCAGCAGCTTGGCTAGCGGGAGATACAATGAGCAGTTCTTC

clone_size: .
d_call: TRBD1
j_call: TRBJ2-7
v_call: TRBV27
cdr3_aa: CASSPTQGNYEQYF
cdr3_nt: TGTGCCAGCAGTCCAACACAGGGGAACTACGAGCAGTACTTC

clone_size: .
d_call: .
j_call: TRBJ1-5
v_call: TRBV9
cdr3_aa: CASSVVPGANQPQHF
cdr3_nt: TGTGCCAGCAGCGTAGTCCCCGGGGCCAATCAGCCCCAGCATTTT

clone_size: .
d_call: .
j_call: TRBJ1-1
v_call: TRBV5-6
cdr3_aa: CASSLAPTANTEAFF
cdr3_nt: TGTGCCAGCAGCTTGGCCCCGACAGCAAACACTGAAGCTTTCTTT

clone_size: .
d_call: .
j_call: TRBJ1-6
v_call: TRBV7-2
cdr3_aa: CASSFFSDRGSDSPLHF
cdr3_nt: TGTGCCAGCAGCTTCTTTTCGGACAGAGGGTCGGATTCACCCCTCCACTTT

clone_size: once
d_call: .
j_call: TRBJ2-1
v_call: TRBV6-4
cdr3_aa: CASSRTESSYNEQFF
cdr3_nt: TGTGCCAGCAGTCGGACAGAGAGCTCCTACAATGAGCAGTTCTTC

clone_size: few
d_call: .
j_call: TRBJ1-1
v_call: TRBV18
cdr3_aa: CASSPGQRNTEAFF
cdr3_nt: TGTGCCAGCTCACCAGGACAGAGGAACACTGAAGCTTTCTTT

clone_size: .
d_call: .
j_call: TRBJ2-2
v_call: TRBV5-4
cdr3_aa: CASSWAGGSTGELFF
cdr3_nt: TGTGCCAGCAGCTGGGCAGGGGGGAGCACCGGGGAGCTGTTTTTT

clone_size: .
d_call: .
j_call: TRBJ1-1
v_call: TRBV7-2
cdr3_aa: CASSFRFMNTEAFF
cdr3_nt: TGTGCCAGCAGCTTTCGATTTATGAACACTGAAGCTTTCTTT

clone_size: .
d_call: TRBD2
j_call: TRBJ2-1
v_call: TRBV9
cdr3_aa: CASSGYSGDYNEQFF
cdr3_nt: TGTGCCAGCAGCGGATATAGCGGGGATTACAATGAGCAGTTCTTC

clone_size: .
d_call: .
j_call: TRBJ2-2
v_call: TRBV5-1
cdr3_aa: CASSLFTTNTGELFF
cdr3_nt: TGCGCCAGCAGCTTATTTACGACGAACACCGGGGAGCTGTTTTTT

clone_size: .
d_call: .
j_call: TRBJ1-1
v_call: TRBV25-1
cdr3_aa: CASSRPGWGTEAFF
cdr3_nt: TGTGCCAGCTCCCGGCCTGGCTGGGGCACTGAAGCTTTCTTT

clone_size: .
d_call: TRBD2
j_call: TRBJ2-5
v_call: TRBV3-1/TRBV3-2
cdr3_aa: CASSQDILAGVAETQYF
cdr3_nt: TGTGCCAGCAGCCAAGATATCCTAGCGGGAGTAGCAGAGACCCAGTACTTC

clone_size: once
d_call: .
j_call: TRBJ2-1
v_call: TRBV7-2
cdr3_aa: CASSLDSGEQFF
cdr3_nt: TGTGCCAGCAGCTTAGATAGCGGTGAGCAGTTCTTC

clone_size: .
d_call: .
j_call: TRBJ1-2
v_call: TRBV6-5
cdr3_aa: CASSYGAGGNYGYTF
cdr3_nt: TGTGCCAGCAGTTATGGGGCGGGGGGCAACTATGGCTACACCTTC

clone_size: .
d_call: TRBD1
j_call: TRBJ2-1
v_call: TRBV6-5
cdr3_aa: CASRGRDRGLNEQFF
cdr3_nt: TGTGCCAGCAGAGGCCGGGACAGGGGGTTGAATGAGCAGTTCTTC

clone_size: few
d_call: .
j_call: TRBJ2-2
v_call: TRBV5-1
cdr3_aa: CASCLGNSGELFF
cdr3_nt: TGCGCCAGCTGCTTGGGGAATTCCGGGGAGCTGTTTTTT

clone_size: .
d_call: TRBD1
j_call: TRBJ1-5
v_call: TRBV7-9
cdr3_aa: CASSLGQGDQPQHF
cdr3_nt: TGTGCCAGCAGCCTGGGACAGGGGGATCAGCCCCAGCATTTT

clone_size: once
d_call: .
j_call: TRBJ1-3
v_call: TRBV9
cdr3_aa: CASSSHSGSGNTIYF
cdr3_nt: TGTGCCAGCAGCTCTCACTCAGGGTCTGGAAACACCATATATTTT

clone_size: .
d_call: .
j_call: TRBJ1-1
v_call: TRBV27
cdr3_aa: CASSLTANTEAFF
cdr3_nt: TGTGCCAGCAGTTTAACCGCAAACACTGAAGCTTTCTTT

clone_size: .
d_call: .
j_call: TRBJ1-2
v_call: TRBV18
cdr3_aa: CASSLQGEYGYTF
cdr3_nt: TGTGCCAGCTCGCTTCAGGGCGAGTATGGCTACACCTTC

clone_size: once
d_call: .
j_call: TRBJ1-1
v_call: TRBV5-1
cdr3_aa: CASSLRLNTEAFF
cdr3_nt: TGCGCCAGCAGTCTCAGATTGAACACTGAAGCTTTCTTT

clone_size: .
d_call: .
j_call: TRBJ1-1
v_call: TRBV6-5
cdr3_aa: CASSTGQQNTEAFF
cdr3_nt: TGTGCCAGCAGTACCGGACAGCAGAACACTGAAGCTTTCTTT

clone_size: .
d_call: .
j_call: TRBJ2-7
v_call: TRBV6-5
cdr3_aa: CASTLAHPGPYEQYF
cdr3_nt: TGTGCCAGCACCTTAGCGCATCCCGGCCCCTACGAGCAGTACTTC

clone_size: .
d_call: .
j_call: TRBJ2-7
v_call: TRBV2
cdr3_aa: CASSGGGVGYEQYF
cdr3_nt: TGTGCCAGCAGTGGCGGCGGGGTCGGATACGAGCAGTACTTC

clone_size: once
d_call: .
j_call: TRBJ2-1
v_call: TRBV7-6
cdr3_aa: CASSLSPGGSYNEQFF
cdr3_nt: TGTGCCAGCAGCTTATCGCCCGGGGGCTCGTACAATGAGCAGTTCTTC

clone_size: .
d_call: .
j_call: TRBJ2-5
v_call: TRBV7-2
cdr3_aa: CASSLAASGGQETQYF
cdr3_nt: TGTGCCAGCAGCTTAGCGGCTAGTGGGGGCCAAGAGACCCAGTACTTC

clone_size: .
d_call: .
j_call: TRBJ2-2
v_call: TRBV2
cdr3_aa: CASRPGRRSTGELFF
cdr3_nt: TGTGCCAGCAGGCCGGGACGGAGGTCGACCGGGGAGCTGTTTTTT

clone_size: .
d_call: .
j_call: TRBJ1-1
v_call: TRBV7-3
cdr3_aa: CASSDLGSGNTEAFF
cdr3_nt: TGTGCCAGCAGCGACCTCGGGTCTGGGAACACTGAAGCTTTCTTT

clone_size: .
d_call: .
j_call: TRBJ1-3
v_call: TRBV9
cdr3_aa: CASSAPAGGNTIYF
cdr3_nt: TGTGCCAGCAGCGCGCCCGCAGGAGGAAACACCATATATTTT

clone_size: .
d_call: TRBD2
j_call: TRBJ2-1
v_call: TRBV10-3
cdr3_aa: CAISESWASGGAREQFF
cdr3_nt: TGTGCCATCAGTGAGTCCTGGGCTAGCGGGGGGGCCAGGGAGCAGTTCTTC

clone_size: .
d_call: .
j_call: TRBJ2-1
v_call: TRBV4-3
cdr3_aa: CASSQVTGETIQFF
cdr3_nt: TGCGCCAGCAGCCAAGTTACAGGTGAAACAATTCAGTTCTTC